This is a list of T cell receptor beta chains from one sample in a study of CD8 T cells in ankylosing spondylitis. TCRdb re-analysed the 5' RACE reads in MiXCR, keeping a single row per CDR3 protein. The top ten hold 9.5% to 11% of the sample, which has approximately 200,000 distinct CDR3 sequences, about an eighth seen once. Sample: blood, either unsorted or a sorted T cell fraction (not recorded which). The receptors derive from a female donor with ankylosing spondylitis or in good health (not recorded which). CDR3s leave out the opening cysteine and the closing phenylalanine or tryptophan. Not every row has a clone size; where given, it reads once, few, many or a size class.

many	13	TRBV7-9	ASSLGGGAYNEQF
many	10	TRBV20-1	SASQANTEAF
NA	12	TRBV10-3	AISEFSGSYEQY
many	11	TRBV12-3/TRBV12-4	ASSLGQGVGYT
many	12	TRBV12-3/TRBV12-4	ASSLGTANTEAF
many	13	TRBV20-1	SARGKRSVEETQY
many	13	TRBV7-9	ASSLDRGRNSPLH
many	11	TRBV19	ASSPQGFNEQY
NA	12	TRBV4-3	ASSQDPENYGYT
many	11	TRBV28	ASRPQGESPLH
few	12	TRBV28	ASSPPGANQPQH
many	12	TRBV6-5	ASSYWKGNSPLH